The 6 T cell receptor beta chains below come from one sample, sequenced in a study of cytomegalovirus exposure and HLA in healthy donors. PCR was performed using 60 Vbeta and 13 Jbeta primers. Sequencing used immunoSEQ multiplex PCR; TCRdb keeps in-frame clones, though not all of them. This sample has 130,000 or so clones, with roughly four fifths found just once. What was sequenced was PBMCs. The receptors stem from a female donor in good health and CMV-seronegative.

V is TRBV6-5 and J is TRBJ2-3; 12 bases agree with TRBD2. With 2 bases clipped from V and 5 bases from J, the junction kept 2 bases outside the gene matches. The germline V gene has CDR1 MNHEY and CDR2 SVGAGI. The CDR3 has 15 residues. The CDR3 coding sequence is TGTGCCAGCAGTTACCCGGGACTAGCGGGAGATACGCAGTATTTT. Protein product: CASSYPGLAGDTQYF.

The chain uses TRBV9 and TRBJ2-1, with D perhaps TRBD1 (6 bases). V lost 0 bases to trimming and J lost 2 bases, with 9 bases between them. Germline V gives CDR1 SGDLS, CDR2 YYNGEE. The CDR3 runs 15 residues. CDR3 DNA: TGTGCCAGCAGCGTAGACAGGGTAACCTACAATGAGCAGTTCTTC. Residues: CASSVDRVTYNEQFF.

The chain has TRBV5-1 and TRBJ2-7; 7 positions agree with TRBD1. The CDR3 runs 12 residues. From germline, CDR1 is SGHRS and CDR2 YFSETQ. Trimming at V came to 0 bases and at J to 7 bases, leaving 1 base not matched to a gene. The chain's CDR3 is CASSLAGGEQYF. CDR3 nucleotide sequence: TGCGCCAGCAGCTTGGCAGGGGGTGAGCAGTACTTC.

This chain connects TRBV30 to TRBJ2-1; tentative D call: TRBD2 (5 bases). Trimming cost V 4 bases and J 5 bases, with 6 bases left between them. Germline CDR1 GTSNPN, CDR2 SVGIG (reference sequence). This CDR3 is 11 amino acids long. DNA for the CDR3: TGTGCCTGGATGCGGGACAATGAGCAGTTCTTC. It translates to CAWMRDNEQFF.

This clone was detected only a few times. Different DNA sequences within this sample yield the same CDR3. The rearrangement joins TRBV19 to TRBJ1-5; D remains unclear. This CDR3 contains 12 residues. Germline V lookup: CDR1 LNHDA, CDR2 SQIVND (reference sequence). With 6 bases removed from V and 1 base from J, the gap between germline ends came to 4 bases. In nucleotides, the CDR3 is TGTGCCAGTAGGGCAAGCAATCAGCCCCAGCATTTT. Residues: CASRASNQPQHF.

This sequence joins TRBV19 and TRBJ2-3, with 15 positions matching TRBD2. The V gene end was trimmed by 5 bases and the J gene end by 0 bases; junction bases not matched to a gene: 9. Germline V CDR1 and CDR2: LNHDA, SQIVND (reference sequence). CDR3 length: 19 residues. The CDR3 here is CASSLGLAGGKGSTDTQYF. CDR3 in DNA: TGTGCCAGTAGTTTGGGACTAGCGGGGGGCAAGGGGAGCACAGATACGCAGTATTTT.